The 31 T cell receptor beta chains below all came from one sample that was sequenced in a study of T cell responses to AZD1222 COVID-19 vaccine. TCRdb keeps only in-frame clones here, not all; method: immunoSEQ multiplex PCR. The sample has over 100,000 clones, around nine tenths seen once. Sample: peripheral blood, taken on day 0 of AZD1222 vaccination. The receptors stem from an adult in good health.

The rearrangement links TRBV4-2 to TRBJ2-7; D is perhaps TRBD1 or TRBD2 (5 bases each). The CDR3 has 13 amino acids. Germline V CDR1 and CDR2: LGHNA, YNFKEQ. The V end lost 1 base, the J end lost 9 bases, and 13 bases lay between the germline ends. CDR3 bases: TGTGCCAGCAGCCAAGTCCGGAGTGGGGGGCAGTACTTC. Amino acid sequence: CASSQVRSGGQYF.

This chain uses TRBV4-2 with TRBJ2-7; TRBD1 aligns across 9 bases. This CDR3 is 15 amino acids long. The germline CDR1 and CDR2 sequences are LGHNA and YNFKEQ. J lost 3 bases, V lost 3 bases, and 6 bases had no gene match. CDR3 sequence (DNA): TGTGCCAGCAGCCAGGCCGGGACAGGGCACTACGAGCAGTACTTC. Translated, it gives CASSQAGTGHYEQYF.

This clone has just one count. The rearrangement joins TRBV5-1 to TRBJ2-2; 8 positions match TRBD2. V shed 4 bases, J shed 4 bases, and the junction held 12 bases outside the gene matches. The CDR3 runs 17 residues. Germline V gives CDR1 SGHRS, CDR2 YFSETQ. DNA of the CDR3: TGCGCCAGCAGCCTTAGCGGGATGGCAAGTGGCACCGGGGAGCTGTTTTTT. It is translated as CASSLSGMASGTGELFF.

The chain uses TRBV16 and TRBJ2-2; 7 bases are shared with TRBD2. The V gene end was trimmed by 4 bases and the J gene end by 4 bases; junction bases not matched to a gene: 6. This CDR3 is 15 amino acids long. In germline, CDR1 is KGHSY, CDR2 FQNENV. Written as DNA, the CDR3 is TGTGCCAGCAGCCCGCAGCGGGGAGGCACCGGGGAGCTGTTTTTT. This encodes CASSPQRGGTGELFF.

J is TRBJ1-4 and V is TRBV20-1; D gene uncertain. Trimming shortened V by 8 bases and J by 5 bases, and 9 bases separated the two germline ends. The CDR3 is made up of 11 amino acids. Looked up from germline, CDR1 is DFQATT and CDR2 is SNEGSKA (reference sequence). The CDR3 protein is CSPGSNEKLFF. Here the CDR3 DNA reads TGCAGTCCCGGGAGCAATGAAAAACTGTTTTTT.

The chain is built from TRBV2 and TRBJ1-5, with D possibly TRBD1 on 5 matching bases. This CDR3 is built from 16 residues. CDR1 is SNHLY and CDR2 is FYNNEI in the germline V gene. Deletions cut 7 bases from V and 0 bases from J, with 16 bases between. The CDR3 loop reads CASNRGRTNSNQPQHF. The DNA of the CDR3 is TGTGCCAGCAACCGGGGCAGGACAAATAGCAATCAGCCCCAGCATTTT.

The chain couples TRBV12-1 to TRBJ1-6; whether TRBD1, the table's D call, matches the DNA was not checked. TRBV12-1 is described as a pseudogene. The CDR3 covers 15 residues. This CDR3 reads CASRPDRNYNSPLHF. For the CDR3, the DNA is TGTGCCAGCAGACCTGACAGGAACTATAATTCACCCCTCCACTTT.

The genes are TRBV5-4 and TRBJ2-2; D may be TRBD1 (5 bases). Looked up from germline, CDR1 is SGHNT and CDR2 is YYREEE (reference sequence). Trimming removed 3 bases from V and 0 bases from J, with 15 bases in between. CDR3 length equals 17 residues. Written as DNA, the CDR3 is TGTGCCAGCAGCTCCGCCCTATGGGGCTCGAACACCGGGGAGCTGTTTTTT. This codes for CASSSALWGSNTGELFF.

The chain is built from TRBV29-1 and TRBJ2-3; 8 positions agree with TRBD1. The CDR3 length is 16 residues. Trimming cost V 0 bases and J 2 bases; bases outside gene matches: 7. From germline, CDR1 is SQVTM and CDR2 ANQGSEA. DNA for the CDR3: TGCAGCGTTGAAGATCAGGACAGGGCCCCCACAGATACGCAGTATTTT. Amino acid sequence: CSVEDQDRAPTDTQYF.

The chain has TRBV7-2 and TRBJ2-7; TRBD2 agrees at 11 bases. Germline V gene data show CDR1 as SGHTA and CDR2 as FQGNSA. This CDR3 is built from 17 residues. The trim removed 5 bases at V and 2 bases at J, leaving 11 bases unmatched. CDR3 DNA: TGTGCCAGCAGCCTAAGCGTTAGCGGGGGGGCTGCCTACGAGCAGTACTTC. This translates into CASSLSVSGGAAYEQYF. Looking up the rest from reference TRBV7-2 and TRBJ2-7 gives the full variable domain: GAGVSQSPSNKVTEKGKDVELRCDPISGHTALYWYRQSLGQGLEFLIYFQGNSAPDKSGLPSDRFSAERTGGSVSTLTIQRTQQEDSAVYLCASSLSVSGGAAYEQYFGPGTRLTVT.

This chain uses TRBV3-1 (or the pseudogene TRBV3-2) with TRBJ2-3; tentatively, D is TRBD2 (6 bases). V was trimmed by 4 bases and J by 5 bases, leaving 19 bases between them. Germline CDR1 LGHDT, CDR2 YNNKEL (reference sequence). The CDR3 spans 16 residues. The CDR3 sequence is CASSPLRGEVKDTQYF. The CDR3 DNA reads as TGTGCCAGCAGCCCGCTGCGGGGTGAGGTTAAAGATACGCAGTATTTT.

This chain links TRBV3-1 (or the pseudogene TRBV3-2) with TRBJ2-2; TRBD2 matches 11 bases. CDR1 is LGHDT, CDR2 YNNKEL, per germline (reference sequence). The trim removed 4 bases at V and 6 bases at J, leaving 7 bases unmatched. The CDR3 spans 16 residues. Here the CDR3 reads CASSRLTSGIAGELFF. The CDR3, as DNA: TGTGCCAGCAGCCGATTGACTAGCGGGATTGCCGGGGAGCTGTTTTTT.

V gene TRBV11-2 combines with J gene TRBJ2-5; weak D call: TRBD1 (6 bases). CDR3 length: 13 residues. Germline V CDR1 and CDR2: SGHAT, FQNNGV. The germline V and J ends were trimmed by 3 bases and 5 bases, with 10 bases remaining between them. Here the CDR3 DNA reads TGTGCCAGCAGCTTGGGGGCGGCGGAGACCCAGTACTTC. Residues: CASSLGAAETQYF. The full variable domain, its missing parts supplied by reference TRBV11-2 and TRBJ2-5, is EAGVAQSPRYKIIEKRQSVAFWCNPISGHATLYWYQQILGQGPKLLIQFQNNGVVDDSQLPKDRFSAERLKGVDSTLKIQPAKLEDSAVYLCASSLGAAETQYFGPGTRLLVL.

This clone was picked up a small number of times. The chain couples TRBV27 to TRBJ2-5; D gene unclear. Germline loops: CDR1 MNHEY, CDR2 SMNVEV (reference sequence). The CDR3 consists of 16 residues. Trimming took off 6 bases at V and 0 bases at J, with 17 bases between the two ends. DNA for the CDR3: TGTGCCAGCAGACAAGTAATGGGGTTCGACCAAGAGACCCAGTACTTC. Its translation is CASRQVMGFDQETQYF.

The chain uses TRBV27 and TRBJ1-4, with 7 bases that match TRBD1. From germline, CDR1 is MNHEY and CDR2 SMNVEV (reference sequence). This CDR3 has 16 amino acids. Trimming at V came to 2 bases and at J to 3 bases, leaving 6 bases not matched to a gene. CDR3 sequence: CASSLNTGAPNEKLFF. The CDR3 DNA reads as TGTGCCAGCAGTTTAAATACAGGGGCGCCTAATGAAAAACTGTTTTTT.

The genes are TRBV2 and TRBJ1-2, with 9 bases identical to TRBD1. V was pared by 7 bases and J by 3 bases, with 9 bases of the junction left unmatched. This CDR3 is built from 15 residues. Germline V gene sequence: CDR1 SNHLY, CDR2 FYNNEI. The CDR3, as DNA: TGTGCCAGCATGGCGGGACAGGGAAGTGACTATGGCTACACCTTC. This sequence encodes CASMAGQGSDYGYTF. Combining the CDR3 with reference TRBV2 and TRBJ1-2 gives the whole variable domain EPEVTQTPSHQVTQMGQEVILRCVPISNHLYFYWYRQILGQKVEFLVSFYNNEISEKSEIFDDQFSVERPDGSNFTLKIRSTKLEDSAMYFCASMAGQGSDYGYTFGSGTRLTVV.

V and J are TRBV3-1 (or the pseudogene TRBV3-2) and TRBJ2-1; TRBD2 is a possible D gene (5 bases). Germline lookup yields CDR1 LGHDT and CDR2 YNNKEL (reference sequence). V dropped 5 bases and J dropped 12 bases, with 17 bases sitting between them. This CDR3 is 13 amino acids long. CDR3 in amino acids: CASSVKPNGGQFF. The CDR3 nucleotides are TGTGCCAGCAGCGTAAAGCCCAATGGAGGGCAGTTCTTC.

V is TRBV7-9 and J is TRBJ1-1; TRBD1 might be the D (5 bases). CDR3 size: 14 residues. The V gene's germline CDR1 is SEHNR and CDR2 FQNEAQ (reference sequence). The V and J ends lost 4 bases and 6 bases respectively, with 15 bases between them. CDR3 sequence (DNA): TGTGCCAGCAGCTCAAGGGGCGAGAAGCCTGAAGCTTTCTTT. It specifies CASSSRGEKPEAFF.

This clone appeared a few times. V is TRBV4-3 and J is TRBJ1-2; 8 nucleotides line up with TRBD1. V gave up 3 bases and J gave up 2 bases; unmatched junction bases: 5. This CDR3 is built from 15 residues. Germline V gene sequence: CDR1 LGHNA, CDR2 YSLEER. CDR3 nucleotides: TGCGCCAGCAGCCAGGGACCAGGGGGCAACTATGGCTACACCTTC. It codes for CASSQGPGGNYGYTF.

The chain recombines TRBV29-1 with TRBJ2-5; either TRBD1 or TRBD2 may fit D (6 bases each). Germline CDR1 is SQVTM and CDR2 is ANQGSEA. The V gene lost 6 bases and the J gene lost 7 bases, with 18 bases spanning the gap. This CDR3 is 13 amino acids long. CDR3 DNA sequence: TGCAGCGTCTCCCAATCGGGGGCGGGGACCCAGTACTTC. Translated: CSVSQSGAGTQYF.

The J gene is TRBJ2-1, the V gene TRBV5-6; no clear D. Germline V CDR1 and CDR2: SGHDT, YYEEEE. The ends were cut back, 6 bases at V and 6 bases at J, with 13 bases in the middle. CDR3 length: 13 residues. CDR3 DNA sequence: TGTGCCAGCACCCAGAACCTTTTCAATGAGCAGTTCTTC. This codes for CASTQNLFNEQFF.

This sequence joins TRBV28 and TRBJ2-4; D perhaps matches TRBD2 (5 bases). CDR1 is MDHEN, CDR2 SYDVKM, per germline. The germline V and J ends were trimmed by 6 bases and 16 bases, with 19 bases remaining between them. The CDR3 covers 12 residues. The CDR3 coding sequence is TGTGCCAGCAGCTCGGGAACCGGGCACTCTTACTTC. It translates to CASSSGTGHSYF.

J is TRBJ1-1 and V is TRBV6-5; D uncertain. Germline assignment: CDR1 MNHEY and CDR2 SVGAGI. This CDR3 has 14 amino acids. Trimming cost V 7 bases and J 0 bases, with 12 bases left between them. The CDR3 nucleotides are TGTGCCAGCACTCCTGGGCCCCTGAACACTGAAGCTTTCTTT. Translation gives CASTPGPLNTEAFF.

This clone was found a few times. CDR3 in DNA: TGTGCCAGCAGCCCCCCTGGAGGTGAAAAACTGTTTTTT. As protein: CASSPPGGEKLFF. The chain carries TRBV12-3 or TRBV12-4 and TRBJ1-4, with D unclear. This CDR3 contains 13 residues. V lost 6 bases to trimming and J lost 7 bases, with 12 bases between them.

The chain carries TRBV4-1 and TRBJ2-2; 9 bases fit TRBD1. Germline CDR1 is MGHRA and CDR2 is YSYEKL. The CDR3 contains 15 residues. Germline trimming cut 5 bases from V and 5 bases from J; bases unmatched to any gene: 6. CDR3 amino acids: CASSKPGQGTGELFF. The CDR3 coding sequence is TGCGCCAGCAGCAAACCGGGACAGGGTACCGGGGAGCTGTTTTTT.

This clone was detected only a few times. CDR3 sequence: CASSGQGGYNEQFF. Written as DNA, the CDR3 is TGCGCCAGCAGCGGACAGGGTGGCTACAATGAGCAGTTCTTC. The chain links TRBV5-1 to TRBJ2-1; 8 bases match TRBD1. Germline CDR1 and CDR2: SGHRS and YFSETQ. With V trimmed by 4 bases and J by 3 bases, 3 bases remained unmatched. CDR3 length equals 14 residues.

The rearrangement links TRBV7-2 to TRBJ2-3, with 12 positions matching TRBD2. Looked up from germline, CDR1 is SGHTA and CDR2 is FQGNSA. Unmatched junction bases numbered 3, after V lost 2 bases and J lost 0 bases. The length of the CDR3 is 17 residues. CDR3 residues: CASSLSSGGASTDTQYF. CDR3 DNA sequence: TGTGCCAGCAGCTTATCTAGCGGGGGGGCTAGCACAGATACGCAGTATTTT.

V usage is TRBV7-2 and J usage is TRBJ2-1; maybe TRBD2 (5 bases). Germline values: CDR1 SGHTA, CDR2 FQGNSA. Trimming shortened V by 3 bases and J by 7 bases, and 16 bases separated the two germline ends. This CDR3 region has 15 residues. The CDR3 region is CASSLSSGGWNEQFF. CDR3 sequence (DNA): TGTGCCAGCAGCTTGTCGAGCGGAGGCTGGAATGAGCAGTTCTTC.

The gene calls are TRBV2 and TRBJ2-1; 10 bases map to TRBD2. This CDR3 comprises 15 residues. Germline CDR1 SNHLY, CDR2 FYNNEI. Losses at the gene ends were 4 bases for V and 5 bases for J; bases not matched to a gene: 5. The CDR3 bases are TGTGCCAGCAGTGGAGCTAGCGGGGGAGACAATGAGCAGTTCTTC. Translation: CASSGASGGDNEQFF.

The rearrangement joins TRBV6-2 or TRBV6-3 to TRBJ1-2; D call uncertain. CDR1 and CDR2 from the germline V gene are MNHEY and SVGEGT. Trimming shortened V by 6 bases and J by 13 bases, and 21 bases separated the two germline ends. This CDR3 region has 13 residues. The CDR3 DNA reads as TGTGCCAGCAGCTCCCTTGGGCCCCGCTCATCCACCTTC. This translates into CASSSLGPRSSTF.

The chain couples TRBV5-1 to TRBJ2-2, with TRBD2 matching 8 bases. V lost 0 bases to trimming and J lost 6 bases; unmatched junction nucleotides: 7. CDR3 size: 16 residues. Germline values: CDR1 SGHRS, CDR2 YFSETQ. The CDR3 spells CASSLGSGGPAGELFF. CDR3 in DNA: TGCGCCAGCAGCTTGGGATCGGGAGGGCCAGCCGGGGAGCTGTTTTTT.